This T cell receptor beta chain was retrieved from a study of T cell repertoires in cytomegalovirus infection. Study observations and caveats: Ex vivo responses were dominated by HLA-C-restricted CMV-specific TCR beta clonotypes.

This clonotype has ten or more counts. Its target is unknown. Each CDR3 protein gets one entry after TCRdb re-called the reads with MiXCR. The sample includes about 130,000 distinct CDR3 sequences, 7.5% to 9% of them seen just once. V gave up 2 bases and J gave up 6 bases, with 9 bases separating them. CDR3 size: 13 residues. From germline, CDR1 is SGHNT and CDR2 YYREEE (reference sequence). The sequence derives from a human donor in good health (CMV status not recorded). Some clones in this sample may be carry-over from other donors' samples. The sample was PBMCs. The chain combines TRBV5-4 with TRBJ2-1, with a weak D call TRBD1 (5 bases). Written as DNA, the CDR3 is TGTGCCAGCAGCTTCCAGGGAAGCAATGAGCAGTTCTTC. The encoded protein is CASSFQGSNEQFF.